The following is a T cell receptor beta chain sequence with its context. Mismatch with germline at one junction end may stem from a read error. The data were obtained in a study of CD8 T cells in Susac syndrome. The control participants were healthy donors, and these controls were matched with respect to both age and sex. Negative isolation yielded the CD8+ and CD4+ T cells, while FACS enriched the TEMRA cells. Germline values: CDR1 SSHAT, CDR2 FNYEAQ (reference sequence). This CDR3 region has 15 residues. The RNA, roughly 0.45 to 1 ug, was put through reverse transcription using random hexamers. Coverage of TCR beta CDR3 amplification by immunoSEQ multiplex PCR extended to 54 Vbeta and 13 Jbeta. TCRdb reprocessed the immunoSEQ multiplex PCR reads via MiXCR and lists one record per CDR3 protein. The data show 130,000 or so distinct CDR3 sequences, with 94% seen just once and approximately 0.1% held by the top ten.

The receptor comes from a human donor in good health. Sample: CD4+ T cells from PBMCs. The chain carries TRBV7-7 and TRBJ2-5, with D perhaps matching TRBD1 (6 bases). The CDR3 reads CASSLGRTAQETQYF. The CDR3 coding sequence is TGTGCTAGCAGCTTAGGTCGGACAGCTCAAGAGACCCAGTACTTC.